These 8 T cell receptor beta chains share one sample of origin, sequenced in a study of blood T cell repertoires in COVID-19. Sequencing was performed with immunoSEQ multiplex PCR; in TCRdb, only in-frame clones are kept and a portion is missing. The repertoire consists of more than 45,000 clones, with 83% occurring once and the leading ten covering approximately 15%. The sequenced sample consisted of peripheral blood. The receptors derive from a man aged 35 to 55 with acute or convalescent COVID-19.

The chain carries TRBV12-5 and TRBJ2-7; tentative D call: TRBD2 (5 bases). The germline V gene has CDR1 LGHNT and CDR2 FRNRAP. The CDR3 totals 17 residues. V gave up 6 bases and J gave up 3 bases, with 24 bases separating them. CDR3 region: CASGGVRTNSLHYEQYV. CDR3 sequence (DNA): TGTGCTAGTGGCGGGGTCCGCACTAATTCTCTTCACTACGAGCAGTACGTC.

This chain uses TRBV19 with TRBJ1-1; D gene uncertain. Germline values: CDR1 LNHDA, CDR2 SQIVND (reference sequence). Deletions cut 5 bases from V and 5 bases from J, with 12 bases between. The CDR3 sequence is 13 residues long. The CDR3 nucleotides read TGTGCCAGTAGTCGTGAGGTGTGGACTGAAGCTTTCTTT. This sequence encodes CASSREVWTEAFF.

The V gene is TRBV7-9, the J gene TRBJ1-4, with a tentative D call TRBD1 (5 bases). The V gene's germline CDR1 is SEHNR and CDR2 FQNEAQ (reference sequence). The ends were cut back, 5 bases at V and 7 bases at J, with 17 bases in the middle. The CDR3 is made up of 15 amino acids. CDR3 coding DNA: TGTGCCAGCAGCCGAACGGAGGGGTGGGGTGAAAAACTGTTTTTT. Protein product: CASSRTEGWGEKLFF. The full variable domain, in which reference TRBV7-9 and TRBJ1-4 provide the parts outside the CDR3, is DTGVSQNPRHKITKRGQNVTFRCDPISEHNRLYWYRQTLGQGPEFLTYFQNEAQLEKSRLLSDRFSAERPKGSFSTLEIQRTEQGDSAMYLCASSRTEGWGEKLFFGSGTQLSVL.

This clone was detected once. In DNA form, the CDR3 reads TGTGCCATCAGTGAGTCGGGGGGGGGCTACAATGAGCAGTTCTTC. It encodes CAISESGGGYNEQFF. This chain uses TRBV10-3 with TRBJ2-1; 7 bases map to TRBD2. CDR3 size: 15 residues. J gave up 3 bases and V 0 bases, and 2 bases lay outside the gene matches. Looked up from germline, CDR1 is ENHRY and CDR2 is SYGVKD.

The count of this clone is one. This chain links TRBV14 with TRBJ1-1, with 7 bases matching TRBD1. V was pared by 3 bases and J by 6 bases, with 10 bases of the junction left unmatched. The CDR3 extends over 15 amino acids. Germline assignment: CDR1 SGHDN and CDR2 FVKESK. Here the CDR3 DNA reads TGTGCCAGCAGCCAGAACAGGGGAATTTTCCCTGAAGCTTTCTTT. Translation gives CASSQNRGIFPEAFF.

The chain joins TRBV9 to TRBJ1-1; D is uncertain. This CDR3 spans 13 amino acids. Trimming took off 3 bases at V and 4 bases at J, with 10 bases between the two ends. Per the germline V gene, CDR1 is SGDLS and CDR2 is YYNGEE. The CDR3 coding sequence is TGTGCCAGCAGCGCCATGGGAGGCACTGAAGCTTTCTTT. Protein product: CASSAMGGTEAFF.

The chain combines TRBV2 with TRBJ2-2; 11 bases match TRBD1. V shed 5 bases, J shed 7 bases, and the junction held 6 bases outside the gene matches. Germline loops: CDR1 SNHLY, CDR2 FYNNEI. This CDR3 is 15 amino acids long. CDR3 loop: CASSFGQGANGELFF. The CDR3 coding sequence is TGTGCCAGCAGTTTCGGACAGGGGGCAAACGGGGAGCTGTTTTTT.

The chain has TRBV3-1 (or the pseudogene TRBV3-2) and TRBJ2-1; TRBD2 matches 10 bases. The germline V gene has CDR1 LGHDT and CDR2 YNNKEL (reference sequence). J lost 5 bases, V lost 5 bases, and 12 bases had no gene match. The CDR3 has 17 amino acids. The CDR3: CASSSPLVLAGDNEQFF. CDR3 in DNA: TGTGCCAGCAGCTCGCCCCTTGTGCTAGCGGGAGACAATGAGCAGTTCTTC.